Listed below are T cell receptor beta chains from one sample, sequenced in a study of T cell responses to AZD1222 COVID-19 vaccine. The protocol was immunoSEQ multiplex PCR, while the TCRdb copy is restricted to in-frame clones and leaves out a portion. The repertoire holds some 150,000 clones, with around nine tenths as singletons. The sample was peripheral blood, taken 28 days after the second AZD1222 dose. The receptor source for this set is an adult who received the AZD1222 COVID-19 vaccine. Both conserved end residues are part of each CDR3. A D gene is named only where the DNA matches it firmly. Clone size is shown for a subset of rows, as once, few, many or a class of expanded clone.

d_call,clone_size,j_call,v_call,cdr3_aa,cdr3_nt
.,once,TRBJ1-3,TRBV9,CASSPTGSSGNTIYF,TGTGCCAGCAGTCCTACCGGGAGCTCTGGAAACACCATATATTTT
.,once,TRBJ2-7,TRBV6-2/TRBV6-3,CASSSAGTYEQYF,TGTGCCAGCAGTTCTGCGGGGACCTACGAGCAGTACTTC
.,.,TRBJ2-7,TRBV2,CASSPLDSYEQYF,TGTGCCAGCAGTCCCTTGGACAGCTACGAGCAGTACTTC
.,.,TRBJ1-3,TRBV5-1,CASREVLAGNTIYF,TGCGCCAGCAGGGAGGTTCTCGCTGGAAACACCATATATTTT
TRBD2,.,TRBJ2-7,TRBV5-1,CASGAGEGYEQYF,TGCGCCAGCGGGGCGGGAGAAGGTTACGAGCAGTACTTC
.,.,TRBJ1-5,TRBV30,CAWGFPDSALGQPQHF,TGTGCCTGGGGATTTCCGGACAGCGCCCTTGGTCAGCCCCAGCATTTT
.,.,TRBJ1-1,TRBV27,CASSLARGRVNTEAFF,TGTGCCAGCAGTTTAGCCAGGGGTAGGGTGAACACTGAAGCTTTCTTT
TRBD1,.,TRBJ1-5,TRBV5-1,CASSLGGQGRQPQHF,TGCGCCAGCAGCTTGGGGGGACAGGGCCGTCAGCCCCAGCATTTT
TRBD1,.,TRBJ2-7,TRBV9,CASSVGTGAYEQYF,TGTGCCAGCAGCGTAGGGACAGGGGCCTACGAGCAGTACTTC
TRBD1,once,TRBJ2-1,TRBV5-4,CASSLRQGYYNEQFF,TGTGCCAGCAGCTTAAGACAGGGCTACTACAATGAGCAGTTCTTC
.,.,TRBJ1-6,TRBV6-4,CASSDTENSPLHF,TGTGCCAGCAGTGACACGGAGAATTCACCCCTCCACTTT
.,.,TRBJ2-2,TRBV11-3,CASSSEEIGELFF,TGTGCCAGCAGCTCAGAGGAGATCGGGGAGCTGTTTTTT
TRBD2,.,TRBJ2-7,TRBV30,CAWMDSGRMQYF,TGTGCCTGGATGGATAGCGGGAGAATGCAGTACTTC
.,.,TRBJ1-2,TRBV10-3,CAISDGGRGTPGYGYTF,TGTGCCATCAGTGATGGCGGGAGGGGTACACCGGGCTATGGCTACACCTTC
TRBD2,.,TRBJ2-3,TRBV3-1/TRBV3-2,CASSFSGRAGDTQYF,TGTGCCAGCAGCTTTAGCGGGAGGGCAGGGGATACGCAGTATTTT
TRBD1,.,TRBJ2-2,TRBV5-1,CASSPRGLEDTGELFF,TGCGCCAGCAGCCCCAGGGGGCTAGAAGACACCGGGGAGCTGTTTTTT
TRBD1,.,TRBJ2-3,TRBV11-2,CASSLGTGASTDTQYF,TGTGCCAGCAGTTTAGGGACAGGGGCTAGCACAGATACGCAGTATTTT
TRBD1,.,TRBJ1-2,TRBV11-2,CASSSGGFVGYTF,TGTGCCAGCAGCTCAGGGGGCTTCGTTGGCTACACCTTC
TRBD1,.,TRBJ1-3,TRBV27,CASSPGTGWDTIYF,TGTGCCAGCAGTCCAGGGACAGGGTGGGACACCATATATTTT
TRBD1,.,TRBJ2-2,TRBV28,CASSSGQLNTGELFF,TGTGCCAGCAGTTCGGGACAGTTGAACACCGGGGAGCTGTTTTTT
.,.,TRBJ2-5,TRBV24-1,CATSDVGGRDQETQYF,TGTGCCACCAGTGATGTGGGGGGAAGGGACCAAGAGACCCAGTACTTC
TRBD1,.,TRBJ1-2,TRBV30,CAWSPGGTGLYGYTF,TGTGCCTGGAGTCCAGGCGGGACAGGCCTCTATGGCTACACCTTC
TRBD1,.,TRBJ1-2,TRBV3-1/TRBV3-2,CASSQGQGRSNYGYTF,TGTGCCAGCAGCCAAGGACAGGGGAGGTCTAACTATGGCTACACCTTC
TRBD1,once,TRBJ2-1,TRBV5-1,CASSLAGGADNEQFF,TGCGCCAGCAGCTTGGCAGGGGGCGCCGACAATGAGCAGTTCTTC
TRBD2,once,TRBJ2-1,TRBV27,CASSPLFGTSGRDEQFF,TGTGCCAGCAGTCCTCTCTTCGGGACTAGCGGGAGGGATGAGCAGTTCTTC
.,once,TRBJ1-2,TRBV18,CASSPTGYNGYTF,TGTGCCAGCTCACCAACAGGGTACAATGGCTACACCTTC
.,.,TRBJ2-5,TRBV5-1,CASTGTQETQYF,TGCGCCAGCACCGGGACCCAAGAGACCCAGTACTTC
.,.,TRBJ2-2,TRBV4-2,CASSQAPKLNTGELFF,TGTGCCAGCAGCCAAGCTCCGAAGCTGAACACCGGGGAGCTGTTTTTT
TRBD2,.,TRBJ2-7,TRBV30,CAWILPPLLLAGPLYEQYF,TGTGCCTGGATACTCCCCCCCCTCCTACTAGCGGGGCCGCTCTACGAGCAGTACTTC
.,.,TRBJ2-5,TRBV19,CASSTLAFQETQYF,TGTGCCAGTAGCACATTAGCGTTTCAAGAGACCCAGTACTTC
.,.,TRBJ1-3,TRBV5-4,CASSLELGNTIYF,TGTGCCAGCAGCTTGGAGCTTGGAAACACCATATATTTT
.,.,TRBJ1-1,TRBV5-1,CASSLGSGTEAFF,TGCGCCAGCAGCTTGGGGTCGGGAACTGAAGCTTTCTTT
.,.,TRBJ2-3,TRBV15,CATSRGLVTDTQYF,TGTGCCACCAGCAGAGGGCTAGTCACAGATACGCAGTATTTT